The next 10 T cell receptor beta chains were all read from a single sample in a study of shared clonotypes between healthy human individuals. CD45RO-negative cells were positively selected for CCR7, leaving out terminally differentiated effector memory CD45RA+ cells. The protocol was immunoSEQ multiplex PCR, while the TCRdb copy is restricted to in-frame clones and leaves out a portion. The sample yields about 2.1 million clones, roughly 93% seen once. Sequenced material: naive CD8+ T cells from PBMCs. The receptors derive from a man aged 18 to 35 in good health. Some clones in this sample may be carry-over from other donors' samples.

The rearrangement links TRBV7-9 to TRBJ2-3, with D possibly being TRBD1 or TRBD2 (5 bases each). CDR1 and CDR2 from the germline V gene are SEHNR and FQNEAQ (reference sequence). The CDR3 length is 13 residues. Deletions cut 7 bases from V and 3 bases from J, with 11 bases between. The CDR3 sequence is CASIGGWTDTQYF. The CDR3 DNA reads as TGTGCCAGCATTGGGGGTTGGACAGATACGCAGTATTTT.

The rearrangement uses TRBV10-3 and TRBJ2-7, with TRBD1 as a possible D gene (6 bases). Germline V gene lookup returns CDR1 ENHRY and CDR2 SYGVKD. V was pared by 6 bases and J by 0 bases, with 15 bases between. CDR3 size: 15 residues. CDR3 sequence reads: CAISPNQGISYEQYF. CDR3 bases: TGTGCCATCAGCCCCAATCAGGGGATCTCCTACGAGCAGTACTTC.

This clone has just one count. The chain uses TRBV6-1 and TRBJ1-2; maybe TRBD1 (6 bases). The V gene's germline CDR1 is MNHNS and CDR2 SASEGT. CDR3 length: 14 amino acids. Trimming pared 8 bases from V and 2 bases from J, leaving 15 bases between. CDR3 DNA: TGTGCCAGCTGGTCGCGGGGGGCGAACTATGGCTACACCTTC. Its protein is CASWSRGANYGYTF.

The V call is TRBV27, the J call TRBJ2-7; D is uncertain. The germline V gene encodes CDR1 MNHEY and CDR2 SMNVEV (reference sequence). There are 12 residues in the CDR3. V lost 4 bases to trimming and J lost 5 bases, with 9 bases between them. CDR3 protein: CASSSFAHEQYF. The CDR3 DNA follows: TGTGCCAGCAGTTCCTTTGCCCACGAGCAGTACTTC.

The gene calls are TRBV6-1 and TRBJ1-4, with D possibly TRBD1 on 5 matching bases. Trimming left V 2 bases short and J 5 bases short, with 12 bases between. The CDR3 has 15 residues. In germline, CDR1 is MNHNS, CDR2 SASEGT. The CDR3: CASSEKPGRNEKLFF. CDR3 DNA sequence: TGTGCCAGCAGTGAAAAGCCAGGGAGGAATGAAAAACTGTTTTTT.

The rearrangement joins TRBV7-9 to TRBJ2-7, with D hard to call. Germline V gives CDR1 SEHNR, CDR2 FQNEAQ (reference sequence). The CDR3 sequence is 13 residues long. V lost 4 bases to trimming and J lost 0 bases, with 7 bases between them. CDR3 protein: CASSSVGSYEQYF. The DNA for the CDR3 is TGTGCCAGCAGCTCGGTAGGCTCCTACGAGCAGTACTTC.

J is TRBJ1-1 and V is TRBV10-1, with 8 bases matching TRBD1. CDR3 length equals 17 residues. J lost 4 bases, V lost 2 bases, and 12 bases had no gene match. CDR1 WNHNN and CDR2 SYGVQD come from the germline V gene (reference sequence). The CDR3 nucleotides are TGCGCCAGCAGTGAGCCAACTTCACAGGGGGAAAGCACTGAAGCTTTCTTT. Translation: CASSEPTSQGESTEAFF.

This sequence joins TRBV28 and TRBJ2-7; perhaps TRBD1 as D (6 bases). CDR1 MDHEN and CDR2 SYDVKM come from the germline V gene. The CDR3 extends over 16 amino acids. Deletions cut 6 bases from V and 2 bases from J, with 20 bases between. The CDR3 DNA is TGTGCCAGCAGCCTAGAGACTTCCCAGGGGCCCTACGAGCAGTACTTC. It is translated as CASSLETSQGPYEQYF. Full variable domain (rest looked up from reference TRBV28 and TRBJ2-7): DVKVTQSSRYLVKRTGEKVFLECVQDMDHENMFWYRQDPGLGLRLIYFSYDVKMKEKGDIPEGYSVSREKKERFSLILESASTNQTSMYLCASSLETSQGPYEQYFGPGTRLTVT.

CDR3 DNA sequence: TGTGCCAGCAGCCACCTTCGGAATGAGCAGTTCTTC. Its translation is CASSHLRNEQFF. The chain combines TRBV11-2 with TRBJ2-1, with D hard to call. The CDR3 covers 12 residues. V gave up 5 bases and J gave up 7 bases, with 9 bases separating them. CDR1 and CDR2 from the germline V gene are SGHAT and FQNNGV.

This chain uses TRBV13 with TRBJ2-2; 8 bases match TRBD2. The V and J ends lost 0 bases and 2 bases, in that order; junction bases with no gene match: 5. Germline assignment: CDR1 PRHDT and CDR2 FYEKMQ (reference sequence). This CDR3 region has 17 residues. CDR3 sequence: CASSLGQTSDNTGELFF. The CDR3, as DNA: TGTGCCAGCAGCTTAGGACAGACTAGCGACAACACCGGGGAGCTGTTTTTT.